This T cell receptor (beta chain) was retrieved from a study of liver allograft versus peripheral blood T cells. Study summary: Intrahepatic T cell receptor repertoires from transplanted livers were compared against repertoires in recipients' peripheral blood.

This clonotype is labeled medium-sized. Its matching antigen is unknown. TCRdb recomputed calls from the reads with MiXCR, one row per CDR3 protein. The sample carries about 13,000 distinct CDR3 sequences, over 15% recorded once. Study outcomes and limitations: Repertoires found inside liver allografts reportedly differed from T cell receptor repertoires in peripheral blood.

The CDR3 covers 14 residues. Trimming stripped 7 bases from V and 4 bases from J, with 16 bases between. Germline assignment: CDR1 MDHEN and CDR2 SYDVKM. The receptor comes from a human patient who had a liver transplant. Some T cells here may be from the graft donor. The chain couples TRBV28 to TRBJ1-1; unclear D gene. The CDR3 spells CASTSGQRGTEAFF. Written as DNA, the CDR3 is TGTGCCAGCACCTCCGGGCAGCGGGGCACTGAAGCTTTCTTT.